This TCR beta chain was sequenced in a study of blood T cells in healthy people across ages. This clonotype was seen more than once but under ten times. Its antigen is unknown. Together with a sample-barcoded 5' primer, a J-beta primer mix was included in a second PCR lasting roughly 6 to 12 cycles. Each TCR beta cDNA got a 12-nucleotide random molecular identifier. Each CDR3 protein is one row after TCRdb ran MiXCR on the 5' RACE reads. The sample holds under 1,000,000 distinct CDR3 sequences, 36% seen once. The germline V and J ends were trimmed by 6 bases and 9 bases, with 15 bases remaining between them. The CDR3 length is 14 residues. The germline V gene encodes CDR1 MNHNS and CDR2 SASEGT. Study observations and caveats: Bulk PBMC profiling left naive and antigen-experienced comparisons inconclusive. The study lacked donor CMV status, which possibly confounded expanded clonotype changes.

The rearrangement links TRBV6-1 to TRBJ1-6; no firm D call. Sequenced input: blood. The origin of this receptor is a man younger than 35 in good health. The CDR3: CASRVVGESSPLHF. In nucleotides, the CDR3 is TGTGCCAGCAGAGTGGTGGGTGAGAGTTCACCCCTCCACTTT.